The rows below give T cell receptor beta chains drawn from one sample of a study of blood T cell repertoires in COVID-19. Some clones are missing from TCRdb's copy, which holds only in-frame ones; the method was immunoSEQ multiplex PCR. The table has some 500,000 clones, around 90% seen once. Sample: peripheral blood. The receptors here all came from a woman in her fifties or sixties with COVID-19, enrolled during active disease. The CDR3 runs from the conserved cysteine through the conserved F or W. Each record gives: clone size, J gene, V gene, CDR3 protein. Expanded clones get a size class; other rows say once, few or many, or leave the size out.

- TRBJ2-7 TRBV7-9 CASSRYRDEQYF
- TRBJ1-3 TRBV6-1 CASSEVQGHTIYF
- TRBJ2-1 TRBV29-1 CSVEDRGLAGGIFSYNEQFF
few TRBJ1-1 TRBV5-4 CASSLDEGGDTEAFF
- TRBJ1-1 TRBV5-4 CASSSNWDSPEEAFF
- TRBJ2-7 TRBV5-4 CASSLGQHYEQYF
- TRBJ2-7 TRBV6-5 CASMWTGKYEQYF
- TRBJ2-7 TRBV29-1 CSVERDSYEQYF
once TRBJ2-3 TRBV5-6 CASSLNSNTDTQYF
- TRBJ2-3 TRBV6-5 CASSLLAESTDTQYF
- TRBJ2-1 TRBV9 CASSLRLAGESEQFF
- TRBJ1-4 TRBV9 CASSVTGTGEEKLFF
- TRBJ2-5 TRBV9 CASRPKRGGFVETQYF
- TRBJ1-1 TRBV5-4 CASTKQGDTEAFF
- TRBJ2-7 TRBV6-5 CASSYWGPFSYEQYF
- TRBJ1-2 TRBV2 CASSEETGEGDGYTF
few TRBJ2-2 TRBV4-2 CASSLGTSGDGTGELFF
- TRBJ1-1 TRBV6-6 CASSYSGQGFNTEAFF
- TRBJ2-3 TRBV18 CASSGTGGTDTQYF
few TRBJ2-2 TRBV2 CASKGTGGPGELFF
- TRBJ1-2 TRBV19 CARPDRVSGYTF
- TRBJ1-2 TRBV6-6 CASSHESGHHTF
- TRBJ2-1 TRBV27 CASSQLAGGHNEQFF
- TRBJ2-5 TRBV4-2 CASSQGLRGETQYF
- TRBJ1-2 TRBV27 CASSLGQGVLGYTF
- TRBJ1-5 TRBV30 CAWRKQGGNQPQHF
- TRBJ1-5 TRBV6-5 CASRLWETSNQPQHF
- TRBJ1-3 TRBV12-3/TRBV12-4 CASSLGAGNTIYF
- TRBJ1-2 TRBV30 CAWEGVKVGGYTF
- TRBJ2-7 TRBV11-2 CASSYVRAYEQYF
- TRBJ1-2 TRBV5-1 CASSLDTVNYGYTF
- TRBJ1-1 TRBV7-8 CASSRGQGDTEAFF
- TRBJ2-1 TRBV11-3 CASSLSGGFGNEQFF
- TRBJ1-1 TRBV9 CASSVAGQEGTEAFF
- TRBJ1-6 TRBV30 CAWSALRFGGEPLHF
- TRBJ2-3 TRBV11-2 CAINHIGLSSTDTQYF
- TRBJ1-1 TRBV12-3/TRBV12-4 CASSAMVNTEAFF
- TRBJ2-7 TRBV6-5 CASSSVSYEQYF
- TRBJ2-3 TRBV9 CASSVVRTDTQYF
- TRBJ1-2 TRBV5-6 CASSFVTGAIGYTF